Listed here are 25 T cell receptor beta chains from one sample, sequenced in a study of cytomegalovirus exposure and HLA in healthy donors. Primers: 60 Vbeta forward and 13 Jbeta reverse. Produced via immunoSEQ multiplex PCR; TCRdb's table is partial and in-frame only. This sample has roughly 100,000 clones, with 65% to 85% found just once. Material: PBMCs. These receptor sequences come from a male donor in good health and CMV-seronegative.

This chain links TRBV5-1 with TRBJ2-1; 10 nucleotides agree with TRBD1. The CDR3 is made up of 16 amino acids. Trimming cost V 4 bases and J 4 bases; bases outside gene matches: 8. Germline V gene sequence: CDR1 SGHRS, CDR2 YFSETQ. CDR3 nucleotides: TGCGCCAGCAGCGTCAGACCGGGACAGGGGTACAATGAGCAGTTCTTC. Its protein is CASSVRPGQGYNEQFF.

CDR3 in DNA: TGTGCCAGCAGCCAAGATTCAGGGTATGGCTACACCTTC. Translating gives CASSQDSGYGYTF. The J gene is TRBJ1-2, the V gene TRBV4-2; D possibly corresponds to TRBD1 (5 bases). This CDR3 is 13 amino acids long. Trimming left V 0 bases short and J 5 bases short, with 7 bases between. Germline lookup yields CDR1 LGHNA and CDR2 YNFKEQ.

CDR3: CASRLAGDTGELFF. In DNA, the CDR3 is TGTGCCAGCAGATTGGCAGGGGACACCGGGGAGCTGTTTTTT. The rearrangement joins TRBV7-9 to TRBJ2-2, with D perhaps TRBD1 (6 bases). This CDR3 contains 14 residues. V was cut by 6 bases and J by 3 bases, with 11 bases left in between. In germline, CDR1 is SEHNR, CDR2 FQNEAQ (reference sequence).

The chain joins TRBV11-3 to TRBJ2-5; possible D gene TRBD2, 5 bases. V shed 1 base and J shed 7 bases, with 13 bases lying between them. This CDR3 is built from 14 residues. Germline CDR1 reads SGHNT; CDR2 reads YENEEA. For the CDR3, the DNA is TGTGCCAGCAGCTTAGGCCTAGCCGGTGGGACCCAGTACTTC. It is translated as CASSLGLAGGTQYF.

This clone was detected only a few times. The chain employs TRBV28 and TRBJ2-3; 9 positions agree with TRBD1. The CDR3 has 17 amino acids. Trimming cost V 6 bases and J 4 bases; bases outside gene matches: 14. In germline, CDR1 is MDHEN, CDR2 SYDVKM. The CDR3 protein is CASRQGGTGLVADTQYF. DNA for the CDR3: TGTGCCAGCAGGCAAGGCGGGACAGGGCTTGTCGCAGATACGCAGTATTTT.

CDR3 bases: TGTGCCAGTAATGTGCGGGGGGACACTGAAGCTTTCTTT. Translated: CASNVRGDTEAFF. This chain joins TRBV19 and TRBJ1-1; tentatively, D is TRBD1 (5 bases). V was cut by 7 bases and J by 3 bases, with 12 bases left in between. Germline V gene data show CDR1 as LNHDA and CDR2 as SQIVND (reference sequence). The CDR3 is 13 residues long.

This clone was seen more than once but under ten times. The CDR3 DNA follows: TGTGCCAGTAGTGAACAGGTGAACACTGAAGCTTTCTTT. Residues: CASSEQVNTEAFF. The chain uses TRBV19 and TRBJ1-1; D may be TRBD1 (5 bases). The V end was cut by 5 bases, the J end by 0 bases, with 7 bases between. This CDR3 contains 13 residues. Germline lookup yields CDR1 LNHDA and CDR2 SQIVND (reference sequence). The full variable domain, completed using reference TRBV19 and TRBJ1-1, is DGGITQSPKYLFRKEGQNVTLSCEQNLNHDAMYWYRQDPGQGLRLIYYSQIVNDFQKGDIAEGYSVSREKKESFPLTVTSAQKNPTAFYLCASSEQVNTEAFFGQGTRLTVV.

This clone has just one count. V and J are TRBV6-1 and TRBJ1-6, with D possibly matching TRBD1 (5 bases). The CDR3 length is 13 residues. Looked up from germline, CDR1 is MNHNS and CDR2 is SASEGT. V was pared by 1 base and J by 12 bases, with 10 bases between. CDR3 sequence reads: CASSEVRGRPLHF. The CDR3 nucleotides are TGTGCCAGCAGTGAAGTTCGGGGGAGACCCCTCCACTTT.

This chain links TRBV9 with TRBJ2-5; 7 bases agree with TRBD1. TRBJ2-7 explains the end of the DNA better; the J call may be wrong. The CDR3 length is 14 residues. CDR1 is SGDLS and CDR2 is YYNGEE in the germline V gene. The CDR3 DNA sequence: TGTGCCAGCAGCCGAGGGGGCGAGGTATACGAGCAGTACTTC. Its protein is CASSRGGEVYEQYF.

The V call is TRBV5-4, the J call TRBJ1-5; a weak D match, TRBD1 (5 bases). With 2 bases removed from V and 5 bases from J, the gap between germline ends came to 11 bases. The CDR3 has 14 amino acids. Looked up from germline, CDR1 is SGHNT and CDR2 is YYREEE (reference sequence). The CDR3 DNA is TGTGCCAGCAGCTTCGGGGGAGGGGATCAGCCCCAGCATTTT. It translates to CASSFGGGDQPQHF.

This clone was seen just once. The chain carries TRBV4-3 and TRBJ2-1, with 7 bases identical to TRBD1. CDR1 is LGHNA and CDR2 is YSLEER in the germline V gene. The V segment lost 0 bases and the J segment 7 bases; nucleotides outside the gene matches: 12. There are 17 residues in the CDR3. The CDR3 nucleotides are TGCGCCAGCAGCCAAGATCCAGCAGGGACAGCCTTTAATGAGCAGTTCTTC. Its translation: CASSQDPAGTAFNEQFF.

This rearrangement joins TRBV2 to TRBJ1-5; D is undetermined. Trimming took off 3 bases at V and 6 bases at J, with 9 bases between the two ends. CDR3 size: 13 residues. Germline lookup yields CDR1 SNHLY and CDR2 FYNNEI. DNA of the CDR3: TGTGCCAGCAGTGATACTAGGACTCAGCCCCAGCATTTT. Its translation: CASSDTRTQPQHF. Using reference TRBV2 and TRBJ1-5 for the parts outside the CDR3, the full variable domain is EPEVTQTPSHQVTQMGQEVILRCVPISNHLYFYWYRQILGQKVEFLVSFYNNEISEKSEIFDDQFSVERPDGSNFTLKIRSTKLEDSAMYFCASSDTRTQPQHFGDGTRLSIL.

The rearrangement uses TRBV7-9 and TRBJ1-1; D possibly corresponds to TRBD1 (6 bases). The CDR3 loop spans 14 amino acids. With 5 bases removed from V and 6 bases from J, the gap between germline ends came to 16 bases. The V gene's germline CDR1 is SEHNR and CDR2 FQNEAQ (reference sequence). The CDR3, as DNA: TGTGCCAGCAGCGCATACGCAGGGGCTCCTGAAGCTTTCTTT. Encoded protein: CASSAYAGAPEAFF.

The rearrangement joins TRBV5-1 to TRBJ2-7; 8 nucleotides match TRBD2. Germline V gene data show CDR1 as SGHRS and CDR2 as YFSETQ. The CDR3 sequence is 14 residues long. J gave up 4 bases and V 4 bases, and 7 bases lay outside the gene matches. Written as DNA, the CDR3 is TGCGCCAGCAGCCTCCCGGGAGGGTTTTACGAGCAGTACTTC. Protein: CASSLPGGFYEQYF.

The chain is built from TRBV19 and TRBJ1-2, with D unresolved. V was clipped by 3 bases and J by 4 bases, with 15 bases between them. The CDR3 extends over 15 amino acids. Germline V lookup: CDR1 LNHDA, CDR2 SQIVND (reference sequence). DNA of the CDR3: TGTGCCAGTAGTATTCGCGCAACCCCGATCTATGGCTACACCTTC. This sequence encodes CASSIRATPIYGYTF. The full variable domain, rest sourced from reference TRBV19 and TRBJ1-2, is DGGITQSPKYLFRKEGQNVTLSCEQNLNHDAMYWYRQDPGQGLRLIYYSQIVNDFQKGDIAEGYSVSREKKESFPLTVTSAQKNPTAFYLCASSIRATPIYGYTFGSGTRLTVV.

Comments on this clone: Other DNA variants within this sample encode the same CDR3. The chain uses TRBV5-1 and TRBJ1-5; TRBD1 matches at 10 bases. J was trimmed by 4 bases and V by 4 bases; bases with no gene match: 2. Germline assignment: CDR1 SGHRS and CDR2 YFSETQ. The CDR3 loop spans 14 amino acids. CDR3 loop: CASSPGQGNQPQHF. The CDR3 coding sequence is TGCGCCAGCAGCCCGGGACAGGGGAATCAGCCCCAGCATTTT. Supplemented by reference TRBV5-1 and TRBJ1-5, the full variable domain reads KAGVTQTPRYLIKTRGQQVTLSCSPISGHRSVSWYQQTPGQGLQFLFEYFSETQRNKGNFPGRFSGRQFSNSRSEMNVSTLELGDSALYLCASSPGQGNQPQHFGDGTRLSIL.

The CDR3 region has the DNA TGCGCCAGCAGCCTCGACCCCCAACTAGCGGGAGCGGGAGATACGCAGTATTTT. Amino acid sequence: CASSLDPQLAGAGDTQYF. The J gene is TRBJ2-3, the V gene TRBV4-3, with TRBD2 matching 11 bases. Trimming at V came to 4 bases and at J to 5 bases, leaving 14 bases not matched to a gene. This CDR3 contains 18 residues. Per the germline V gene, CDR1 is LGHNA and CDR2 is YSLEER.

This clone has only one observation. The chain is built from TRBV29-1 and TRBJ2-1; 7 bases match TRBD1. Germline assignment: CDR1 SQVTM and CDR2 ANQGSEA. V was pared by 4 bases and J by 8 bases, with 5 bases of the junction left unmatched. This CDR3 has 12 residues. The CDR3 coding sequence is TGCAGCGTTGTGACAGGGTGGGATGAGCAGTTCTTC. It translates to CSVVTGWDEQFF.

This sequence joins TRBV7-2 and TRBJ2-7, with 8 bases fitting TRBD2. This CDR3 spans 15 amino acids. Looked up from germline, CDR1 is SGHTA and CDR2 is FQGNSA. V lost 1 base to trimming and J lost 5 bases; unmatched junction nucleotides: 7. The CDR3 is CASSLDPGTSNEQYF. The CDR3 DNA reads as TGTGCCAGCAGCTTAGACCCCGGGACTAGTAACGAGCAGTACTTC.

The rearrangement uses TRBV4-1 and TRBJ2-1; TRBD1 matches 7 bases. V trimming: 1 base; J trimming: 5 bases; junction bases outside the gene matches: 5. CDR3 length equals 15 residues. Germline-derived CDR1 and CDR2 are MGHRA and YSYEKL. The CDR3 reads CASSQGQGMNNEQFF. CDR3 sequence (DNA): TGCGCCAGCAGCCAAGGACAGGGTATGAACAATGAGCAGTTCTTC.

The genes are TRBV2 and TRBJ2-5; 16 bases agree with TRBD2. V was pared by 6 bases and J by 4 bases, with 2 bases of the junction left unmatched. The length of the CDR3 is 15 residues. Germline lookup yields CDR1 SNHLY and CDR2 FYNNEI. CDR3 sequence (DNA): TGTGCCAGCAGGGGACTAGCGGGAGGGGGAGAGACCCAGTACTTC. Translated, it gives CASRGLAGGGETQYF.

The V call is TRBV15, the J call TRBJ1-2, with D maybe TRBD1 (6 bases). The CDR3 sequence is 14 residues long. Germline CDR1 reads LNHNV; CDR2 reads YYDKDF (reference sequence). Trimming pared 0 bases from V and 4 bases from J, leaving 9 bases between. The CDR3 loop is CATSRDQQGYGYTF. The CDR3 DNA sequence: TGTGCCACCAGCAGAGATCAACAGGGCTATGGCTACACCTTC.

CDR3 loop: CASSSQGARNTEAFF. Written as DNA, the CDR3 is TGTGCCAGCAGCTCCCAGGGGGCACGGAACACTGAAGCTTTCTTT. V gene TRBV7-9 combines with J gene TRBJ1-1; TRBD1 agrees at 8 bases. CDR3 length: 15 residues. Germline values: CDR1 SEHNR, CDR2 FQNEAQ (reference sequence). V was clipped by 4 bases and J by 1 base; unmatched bases: 5.

This clone has more than one count but fewer than ten. The chain combines TRBV23-1 with TRBJ2-7; 9 nucleotides align to TRBD1. TRBV23-1 is identified as an open reading frame with a role that is uncertain. The CDR3 totals 17 residues. Trimming cost V 3 bases and J 2 bases; bases outside gene matches: 11. The chain's CDR3 is CASSHKQRTGETYEQYF. The CDR3 bases are TGCGCCAGCAGTCATAAGCAACGGACAGGGGAGACCTACGAGCAGTACTTC.

V and J are TRBV7-9 and TRBJ2-5; TRBD1 matches 9 bases. Trimming removed 1 base from V and 5 bases from J; junction bases left unmatched: 8. The CDR3 covers 16 residues. CDR1 is SEHNR, CDR2 FQNEAQ, per germline (reference sequence). In nucleotides, the CDR3 is TGTGCCAGCAGCTTAGGACAGACAGGGGGGATGGAGACCCAGTACTTC. Amino acids: CASSLGQTGGMETQYF.